These T cell receptor beta chains were read from a single sample in a study of blood T cell repertoires in COVID-19. The protocol was immunoSEQ multiplex PCR, while the TCRdb copy is restricted to in-frame clones and leaves out a portion. The repertoire holds around 170,000 clones, with less than 85% as singletons. Sequences were obtained from peripheral blood. The receptors derive from a woman of 80 years or more with acute or convalescent COVID-19. CDR3s include the opening cysteine and the closing phenylalanine or tryptophan. The D gene is left open where the match is weak. Only some rows state a clone size, as once, few, many or a class for expanded clones.

CDR3nt: TGCGCCAGCAGCCAACACGGGACTGGAAACACCATATATTTT; CDR3aa: CASSQHGTGNTIYF; d_gene: -; v_gene: TRBV4-3; abundance: few; j_gene: TRBJ1-3
CDR3nt: TGTGCCAGCAGCCAGGAATTCGGACTAGGACCCAAGGGCAATGAGCAGTTCTTC; CDR3aa: CASSQEFGLGPKGNEQFF; d_gene: TRBD2; v_gene: TRBV14; abundance: once; j_gene: TRBJ2-1
CDR3nt: TGTGCCAGCAGGATCAGGGTCTATAGCAATCAGCCCCAGCATTTT; CDR3aa: CASRIRVYSNQPQHF; d_gene: -; v_gene: TRBV6-5; abundance: -; j_gene: TRBJ1-5
CDR3nt: TGTGCCAGCAGCTCCAGCGGGAGAGGTCGGGACGAGCAGTACTTC; CDR3aa: CASSSSGRGRDEQYF; d_gene: TRBD2; v_gene: TRBV7-9; abundance: many; j_gene: TRBJ2-7
CDR3nt: TGTGCCATCAGTGATCTCCGAGAAGATGGCTACACCTTC; CDR3aa: CAISDLREDGYTF; d_gene: -; v_gene: TRBV10-3; abundance: -; j_gene: TRBJ1-2
CDR3nt: TGTGCCAGCAACCGGGCTAACTATGGCTACACCTTC; CDR3aa: CASNRANYGYTF; d_gene: -; v_gene: TRBV2; abundance: once; j_gene: TRBJ1-2
CDR3nt: TGTGCCAGCCTCCGGGAGTCTCCCTTGTACAATGAGCAGTTCTTC; CDR3aa: CASLRESPLYNEQFF; d_gene: -; v_gene: TRBV6-5; abundance: -; j_gene: TRBJ2-1
CDR3nt: TGTGCCAGTAAAACCGGGACTGTGGACTACAATGAGCAGTTCTTC; CDR3aa: CASKTGTVDYNEQFF; d_gene: -; v_gene: TRBV19; abundance: -; j_gene: TRBJ2-1
CDR3nt: TGTGCCAGCAGTTCCGTAGCGGACTACAATGAGCAGTTCTTC; CDR3aa: CASSSVADYNEQFF; d_gene: -; v_gene: TRBV27; abundance: -; j_gene: TRBJ2-1
CDR3nt: TGCAGCGCCAGTAAGACCGGGGAGCTGTTTTTT; CDR3aa: CSASKTGELFF; d_gene: -; v_gene: TRBV29-1; abundance: few; j_gene: TRBJ2-2
CDR3nt: TGTGCCAGCAGGGGGGGACAGGGGGTCTACGAGCAGTACTTC; CDR3aa: CASRGGQGVYEQYF; d_gene: TRBD1; v_gene: TRBV6-5; abundance: once; j_gene: TRBJ2-7
CDR3nt: TGTGCCTGGACTCCAGATAGCAATCAGCCCCAGCATTTT; CDR3aa: CAWTPDSNQPQHF; d_gene: -; v_gene: TRBV30; abundance: -; j_gene: TRBJ1-5
CDR3nt: TGTGCCTGGACCTCAGTCCATGACAACACAGATACGCAGTATTTT; CDR3aa: CAWTSVHDNTDTQYF; d_gene: -; v_gene: TRBV30; abundance: once; j_gene: TRBJ2-3
CDR3nt: TGTGCCAGCAGAACAGCGGGAGCAGGGACCTACGAGCAGTACTTC; CDR3aa: CASRTAGAGTYEQYF; d_gene: TRBD2; v_gene: TRBV28; abundance: -; j_gene: TRBJ2-7
CDR3nt: TGCGCCAGCAGCACCGGACTAGCGGGAGTCCCCGGGGAGCTGTTTTTT; CDR3aa: CASSTGLAGVPGELFF; d_gene: TRBD2; v_gene: TRBV5-1; abundance: -; j_gene: TRBJ2-2
CDR3nt: TGTGCCAGCAACCGACAGGGAGTAGGCTACACCTTC; CDR3aa: CASNRQGVGYTF; d_gene: TRBD1; v_gene: TRBV5-6; abundance: -; j_gene: TRBJ1-2
CDR3nt: TGCGCCAGCAGCGGAGGGACAGATGGCGGGGAGCTGTTTTTT; CDR3aa: CASSGGTDGGELFF; d_gene: -; v_gene: TRBV5-1; abundance: -; j_gene: TRBJ2-2
CDR3nt: TGTGCCAGCAGTCGGAGACAGGGGTACGAGCAGTACTTC; CDR3aa: CASSRRQGYEQYF; d_gene: TRBD1; v_gene: TRBV2; abundance: few; j_gene: TRBJ2-7
CDR3nt: TGTGCCAGCTCACCGATCCTGGGGGCCCCCTCTGGGGCCAACGTCCTGACTTTC; CDR3aa: CASSPILGAPSGANVLTF; d_gene: -; v_gene: TRBV18; abundance: -; j_gene: TRBJ2-6
CDR3nt: TGTGCCAGCAGCTTATTAGGCGGGAGGTCGGGCGAGCAGTACTTC; CDR3aa: CASSLLGGRSGEQYF; d_gene: TRBD2; v_gene: TRBV7-3; abundance: once; j_gene: TRBJ2-7
CDR3nt: TGTGCCAGCAGCGTAGGAGGGGCGGGATCATACAATGAGCAGTTCTTC; CDR3aa: CASSVGGAGSYNEQFF; d_gene: -; v_gene: TRBV9; abundance: -; j_gene: TRBJ2-1
CDR3nt: TGTGCCAGCAGCCAGCTGCCTACAGGGATCAACGAGCAGTACTTC; CDR3aa: CASSQLPTGINEQYF; d_gene: -; v_gene: TRBV3-1/TRBV3-2; abundance: -; j_gene: TRBJ2-7
CDR3nt: TGTGCCAGCTCACCAGCACAGGGGGACCAGCCCCAGCATTTT; CDR3aa: CASSPAQGDQPQHF; d_gene: TRBD1; v_gene: TRBV18; abundance: many; j_gene: TRBJ1-5
CDR3nt: TGTGCCAGCAGCCAGACAGGGATTAACTATGGCTACACCTTC; CDR3aa: CASSQTGINYGYTF; d_gene: TRBD1; v_gene: TRBV28; abundance: -; j_gene: TRBJ1-2
CDR3nt: TGCAGCACCGGGACTAGCGGGATCCAAGAGACCCAGTACTTC; CDR3aa: CSTGTSGIQETQYF; d_gene: TRBD2; v_gene: TRBV29-1; abundance: -; j_gene: TRBJ2-5
CDR3nt: TGTGCCAGCAGCTTGATGGGCGAATACAATGAGCAGTTCTTC; CDR3aa: CASSLMGEYNEQFF; d_gene: -; v_gene: TRBV5-4; abundance: -; j_gene: TRBJ2-1
CDR3nt: TGTGCCAGCAACCCAAGGGGACTCGTCCCCCACGAGCAGTACTTC; CDR3aa: CASNPRGLVPHEQYF; d_gene: -; v_gene: TRBV6-2/TRBV6-3; abundance: -; j_gene: TRBJ2-7
CDR3nt: TGCAGCGTCACTAGCAGCCAAGAGACCCAGTACTTC; CDR3aa: CSVTSSQETQYF; d_gene: -; v_gene: TRBV29-1; abundance: -; j_gene: TRBJ2-5
CDR3nt: TGTGCCAGCAGCTTGGCTGGGAGCGAATTAACCCAGTACTTC; CDR3aa: CASSLAGSELTQYF; d_gene: -; v_gene: TRBV5-6; abundance: -; j_gene: TRBJ2-5
CDR3nt: TGCGCCAGCAGTTCTAGACTAGCGGGCACTAGCACAGATACGCAGTATTTT; CDR3aa: CASSSRLAGTSTDTQYF; d_gene: TRBD2; v_gene: TRBV5-1; abundance: -; j_gene: TRBJ2-3
CDR3nt: TGTGCCAGCAGCGCACCGGGACTTTACACAGATACGCAGTATTTT; CDR3aa: CASSAPGLYTDTQYF; d_gene: -; v_gene: TRBV7-2; abundance: -; j_gene: TRBJ2-3
CDR3nt: TGTGCCAGCAGTTACGGGACAGGGACTTATAGCAATCAGCCCCAGCATTTT; CDR3aa: CASSYGTGTYSNQPQHF; d_gene: TRBD1; v_gene: TRBV6-2/TRBV6-3; abundance: -; j_gene: TRBJ1-5
CDR3nt: TGTGCCATCAGTGAGTCGACGGCTAGCTATGGCTACACCTTC; CDR3aa: CAISESTASYGYTF; d_gene: -; v_gene: TRBV10-3; abundance: -; j_gene: TRBJ1-2
CDR3nt: TGTGCCAGCAACTCGCCCGGGGAGGGCACTGAAGCTTTCTTT; CDR3aa: CASNSPGEGTEAFF; d_gene: -; v_gene: TRBV6-5; abundance: -; j_gene: TRBJ1-1
CDR3nt: TGTGCCAGTAGTACGCAGTGGGCTGGGGGGGCGAATATCAATGAGCAGTTCTTC; CDR3aa: CASSTQWAGGANINEQFF; d_gene: -; v_gene: TRBV19; abundance: -; j_gene: TRBJ2-1
CDR3nt: TGTGCCAGCATCCAGGGTCAGTACACCGGGGAGCTGTTTTTT; CDR3aa: CASIQGQYTGELFF; d_gene: -; v_gene: TRBV6-5; abundance: -; j_gene: TRBJ2-2
CDR3nt: TGTGCCAGCAGCCCCGGGACTAGCGGGAGCTCCTACGAGCAGTACTTC; CDR3aa: CASSPGTSGSSYEQYF; d_gene: TRBD2; v_gene: TRBV5-4; abundance: -; j_gene: TRBJ2-7
CDR3nt: TGTGCCAGCAGCTTAGGACTAGCGGGACCTCTCGAGCAGTACTTC; CDR3aa: CASSLGLAGPLEQYF; d_gene: TRBD2; v_gene: TRBV7-2; abundance: -; j_gene: TRBJ2-7
CDR3nt: TGTGCCAGAAGCTTGCCCCTAATGACTAGTTGGAAGGTACTTGGAACTTCCAACACCGGGGAGCTGTTTTTT; CDR3aa: CARSLPLMTSWKVLGTSNTGELFF; d_gene: -; v_gene: TRBV5-3; abundance: -; j_gene: TRBJ2-2
CDR3nt: TGCAGCGTTGAAGGGACAGGGGAACCCTATGGCTACACCTTC; CDR3aa: CSVEGTGEPYGYTF; d_gene: TRBD1; v_gene: TRBV29-1; abundance: once; j_gene: TRBJ1-2
CDR3nt: TGTGCCAGCAGTCTAGCGGGAGCCGGGGAGCTGTTTTTT; CDR3aa: CASSLAGAGELFF; d_gene: TRBD2; v_gene: TRBV2; abundance: -; j_gene: TRBJ2-2
CDR3nt: TGTGCCTGGAGTGTAAGGCGGGAGATCTCCTACGAGCAGTACTTC; CDR3aa: CAWSVRREISYEQYF; d_gene: TRBD2; v_gene: TRBV30; abundance: -; j_gene: TRBJ2-7
CDR3nt: TGTGCCAGCTCACCAGGGCCCGTAGAGACCCAGTACTTC; CDR3aa: CASSPGPVETQYF; d_gene: -; v_gene: TRBV18; abundance: -; j_gene: TRBJ2-5
CDR3nt: TGCGCCAGCAGTGAGTCAAGGACTAGCGGGAGGGATGAGCAGTTCTTC; CDR3aa: CASSESRTSGRDEQFF; d_gene: TRBD2; v_gene: TRBV10-1; abundance: -; j_gene: TRBJ2-1
CDR3nt: TGTGCCAGCGGCCGAGACAGTTTCTGGCAGTACTTC; CDR3aa: CASGRDSFWQYF; d_gene: -; v_gene: TRBV12-3/TRBV12-4; abundance: few; j_gene: TRBJ2-7
CDR3nt: TGTGCCGGCATCAGGGGGATCACTGAAGCTTTCTTT; CDR3aa: CAGIRGITEAFF; d_gene: TRBD1; v_gene: TRBV30; abundance: -; j_gene: TRBJ1-1
CDR3nt: TGCGCCAGCAGCCAAGATAGGACTTATGCCGGGGAGCTGTTTTTT; CDR3aa: CASSQDRTYAGELFF; d_gene: -; v_gene: TRBV4-3; abundance: once; j_gene: TRBJ2-2
CDR3nt: TGCGCCAGCAGCAGTGGCGGGGCCGCAAACGAGCAGTACTTC; CDR3aa: CASSSGGAANEQYF; d_gene: -; v_gene: TRBV5-1; abundance: few; j_gene: TRBJ2-7
CDR3nt: TGTGCCAGCAGCGTGGGGGGAGCGGAGTACCCTTACAATGAGCAGTTCTTC; CDR3aa: CASSVGGAEYPYNEQFF; d_gene: -; v_gene: TRBV9; abundance: -; j_gene: TRBJ2-1
CDR3nt: TGCGCCAGCAGCCAAGAGGTAGTACTAGCCAAAAACATTCAGTACTTC; CDR3aa: CASSQEVVLAKNIQYF; d_gene: -; v_gene: TRBV4-3; abundance: -; j_gene: TRBJ2-4
CDR3nt: TGCGCCAGCAGCATTAGCGGGGAAAGCTCCTACAATGAGCAGTTCTTC; CDR3aa: CASSISGESSYNEQFF; d_gene: TRBD2; v_gene: TRBV10-2; abundance: many; j_gene: TRBJ2-1
CDR3nt: TGTGCCAGCAGTTGGGACAGGGGGTACGAGCAGTACTTC; CDR3aa: CASSWDRGYEQYF; d_gene: TRBD1; v_gene: TRBV6-6; abundance: few; j_gene: TRBJ2-7
CDR3nt: TGTGCCATCAGTGACAACGGTGAAAAACTGTTTTTT; CDR3aa: CAISDNGEKLFF; d_gene: -; v_gene: TRBV10-3; abundance: once; j_gene: TRBJ1-4
CDR3nt: TGCGCCAGCAGCTTGGATAGCGCTGACTCCTACGAGCAGTACTTC; CDR3aa: CASSLDSADSYEQYF; d_gene: -; v_gene: TRBV5-1; abundance: -; j_gene: TRBJ2-7
CDR3nt: TGTGCCAGCAGCTCCAGGGATCAGCCCCAGCATTTT; CDR3aa: CASSSRDQPQHF; d_gene: -; v_gene: TRBV7-9; abundance: -; j_gene: TRBJ1-5
CDR3nt: TGTGCCAGCAGCTTGGGGACAGGCCCCTACGAGCAGTACTTC; CDR3aa: CASSLGTGPYEQYF; d_gene: TRBD1; v_gene: TRBV9; abundance: -; j_gene: TRBJ2-7